The T cell receptor beta chain under discussion was sequenced for a study of tumor-infiltrating lymphocytes in oesophageal squamous cell carcinoma. One entry per CDR3 protein results from TCRdb running MiXCR on the PCR reads. The sample shows roughly 9,000 distinct CDR3 sequences, 60% to 70% of them seen only once. This clonotype has more than one count but fewer than ten. This CDR3 spans 12 amino acids. Sequenced input: esophageal tumor tissue. This chain joins TRBV12-3 or TRBV12-4 and TRBJ2-1, with D maybe TRBD2 (6 bases). The end of the DNA aligns better with TRBJ2-7, so the J call may be wrong. The receptor comes from a female donor with esophageal squamous cell carcinoma. The DNA for the CDR3 is TGTGCCAGCAGTCCCCTGGGGGGAGAGCAGTACTTC. This encodes CASSPLGGEQYF.